Listed below are T cell receptor beta chains from one sample, sequenced in a study of response to subunit inactivated influenza vaccine. MiXCR was run by TCRdb on the RT-PCR reads, yielding one entry per CDR3 protein. The table includes some 500,000 distinct CDR3 sequences, about 15% detected once. The sample was CD4+ T cells sorted from PBMCs, taken roughly 24 months after vaccination. The receptors were gathered from a man between 50 and 75 years old who received an inactivated influenza vaccine. Each CDR3 is given with its conserved first and last residue. D genes are given only for firm matches.

j_call	v_call	d_call	cdr3_aa
TRBJ2-1	TRBV20-1	TRBD2	CSAALAGGRNEQFF
TRBJ2-7	TRBV28	TRBD1	CASSYFSGQEYF
TRBJ2-1	TRBV9	.	CASSVSGGASNEQFF
TRBJ2-1	TRBV20-1	TRBD1	CGAWDSFYNEQFF
TRBJ2-1	TRBV7-2	.	CASSLVVAVNEQFF
TRBJ2-5	TRBV28	TRBD1	CASSPPARGLETQYF
TRBJ2-5	TRBV20-1	.	CSASGQGETQYF
TRBJ2-5	TRBV7-2	.	CASSLMSAETQYF
TRBJ2-7	TRBV20-1	TRBD2	CSAKDSGLAREQYF
TRBJ2-3	TRBV27	.	CASSGFRRGSQSDTQYF